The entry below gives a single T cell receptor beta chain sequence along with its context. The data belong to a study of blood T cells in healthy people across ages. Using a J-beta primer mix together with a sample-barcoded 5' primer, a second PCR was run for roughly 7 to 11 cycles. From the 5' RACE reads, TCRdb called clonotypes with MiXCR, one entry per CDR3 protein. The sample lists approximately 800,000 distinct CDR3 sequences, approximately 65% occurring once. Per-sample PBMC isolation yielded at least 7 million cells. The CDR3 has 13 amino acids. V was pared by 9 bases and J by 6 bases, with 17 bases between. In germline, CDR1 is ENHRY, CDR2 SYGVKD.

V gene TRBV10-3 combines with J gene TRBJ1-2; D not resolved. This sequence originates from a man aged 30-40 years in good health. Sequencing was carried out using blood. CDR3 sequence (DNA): TGTGCCATTCGGCCCGGCACGGTGAATGGCTACACCTTC. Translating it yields CAIRPGTVNGYTF.